The 22 T cell receptor beta chains in this list originate from one sample, sequenced in a study of CD8+ T cells in alopecia areata. Treatment described: oral pan-JAK inhibitor, 5-10 mg twice daily. The authors extracted RNA and reverse transcribed it into cDNA as the sequencing template. TCRdb's copy holds only in-frame clones and misses some; the assay was immunoSEQ multiplex PCR. This table holds about 190,000 clones, 55% to 70% found once. The input for sequencing was CD4+ T cells sorted from blood, taken at week 4, from a patient treated with tofacitinib. The receptors were gathered from a human donor with alopecia areata.

This clone was observed a single time. The genes are TRBV15 and TRBJ1-1, with a possible D match to TRBD1 (5 bases). From germline, CDR1 is LNHNV and CDR2 YYDKDF (reference sequence). The ends were cut back, 0 bases at V and 10 bases at J, with 12 bases in the middle. The CDR3 totals 13 residues. In nucleotides, the CDR3 is TGTGCCACCAGCAGAGAAGGAGGGGTGCGAGCTTTCTTT. It specifies CATSREGGVRAFF.

The chain couples TRBV7-2 to TRBJ1-2; perhaps TRBD1 as D (6 bases). Trimming shortened V by 5 bases and J by 8 bases, and 12 bases separated the two germline ends. This CDR3 region has 12 residues. CDR1 and CDR2 (germline): SGHTA, FQGNSA. The CDR3 DNA is TGTGCCAGCAGCCAGGACAGACGCGGCTACACCTTC. Protein product: CASSQDRRGYTF.

The V and J genes are TRBV5-4 and TRBJ1-2; D uncertain. Trimming cost V 0 bases and J 1 base, with 4 bases left between them. The CDR3 runs 13 residues. Germline V gene lookup returns CDR1 SGHNT and CDR2 YYREEE (reference sequence). Here the CDR3 reads CASSLDNNYGYTF. As DNA, the CDR3 is TGTGCCAGCAGCTTGGACAATAACTATGGCTACACCTTC.

The J gene is TRBJ1-2, the V gene TRBV11-2; D might be TRBD1 (6 bases). This CDR3 region has 15 residues. Deletions cut 3 bases from V and 4 bases from J, with 15 bases between. Germline-derived CDR1 and CDR2 are SGHAT and FQNNGV. The CDR3 protein is CASSLWGRRTYGYTF. CDR3 coding DNA: TGTGCCAGCAGCTTGTGGGGGCGGAGAACCTATGGCTACACCTTC. Looking up the rest from reference TRBV11-2 and TRBJ1-2 gives the full variable domain: EAGVAQSPRYKIIEKRQSVAFWCNPISGHATLYWYQQILGQGPKLLIQFQNNGVVDDSQLPKDRFSAERLKGVDSTLKIQPAKLEDSAVYLCASSLWGRRTYGYTFGSGTRLTVV.

This clone occurred a few times. The V gene is TRBV20-1, the J gene TRBJ2-4; unclear D gene. Trimming cost V 3 bases and J 7 bases, with 7 bases left between them. The CDR3 loop spans 11 amino acids. Germline lookup yields CDR1 DFQATT and CDR2 SNEGSKA (reference sequence). As DNA, the CDR3 is TGCAGTGCTAGCCCTAAGAACATTCAGTACTTC. As protein: CSASPKNIQYF.

This clone turned up a few times. The DNA of the CDR3 is TGTGCCAGCAGCGCCGGGGCATCTGGAAACACCATATATTTT. Protein sequence: CASSAGASGNTIYF. V and J are TRBV7-9 and TRBJ1-3, with D possibly matching TRBD1 (5 bases). Germline V gene sequence: CDR1 SEHNR, CDR2 FQNEAQ (reference sequence). The V and J ends lost 5 bases and 1 base respectively, with 9 bases between them. The CDR3 contains 14 residues.

This clone has a handful of counts. V is TRBV29-1 and J is TRBJ1-1; a weak D match, TRBD1 (6 bases). This CDR3 is built from 13 residues. CDR1 is SQVTM and CDR2 is ANQGSEA in the germline V gene. The ends were cut back, 5 bases at V and 2 bases at J, with 12 bases in the middle. CDR3 DNA sequence: TGCAGCGTTACACGACAGGATAACACTGAAGCTTTCTTT. Its translation: CSVTRQDNTEAFF.

The rearrangement links TRBV5-4 to TRBJ1-2; 7 nucleotides agree with TRBD1. Germline-derived CDR1 and CDR2 are SGHNT and YYREEE (reference sequence). After removal of 1 base from V and 2 bases from J, the junction contained 5 bases not matched to a gene. The CDR3 runs 15 residues. CDR3 sequence reads: CASSLMTGYNYGYTF. The CDR3 nucleotides are TGTGCCAGCAGCTTGATGACAGGGTACAACTATGGCTACACCTTC.

The V gene is TRBV30, the J gene TRBJ1-5, with D unresolved. Germline assignment: CDR1 GTSNPN and CDR2 SVGIG (reference sequence). Deletions cut 0 bases from V and 4 bases from J, with 7 bases between. The CDR3 runs 13 residues. The CDR3 spells CAWSVSQNQPQHF. CDR3 sequence (DNA): TGTGCCTGGAGTGTATCCCAAAATCAGCCCCAGCATTTT. Complete variable domain (other parts from reference TRBV30 and TRBJ1-5): SQTIHQWPATLVQPVGSPLSLECTVEGTSNPNLYWYRQAAGRGLQLLFYSVGIGQISSEVPQNLSASRPQDRQFILSSKKLLLSDSGFYLCAWSVSQNQPQHFGDGTRLSIL.

Written as DNA, the CDR3 is TGTGCCATCAGCGGTTTGGGAACGCACAATGAGCAGTTCTTC. Translated: CAISGLGTHNEQFF. This chain links TRBV10-3 with TRBJ2-1; no firm D call. The germline CDR1 and CDR2 sequences are ENHRY and SYGVKD. V was trimmed by 6 bases and J by 5 bases, leaving 14 bases between them. The CDR3 consists of 14 residues.

This chain joins TRBV5-6 and TRBJ2-3; TRBD1 is a possible D gene (5 bases). Trimming stripped 7 bases from V and 1 base from J, with 10 bases between. The CDR3 spans 13 residues. The germline gives CDR1 SGHDT, CDR2 YYEEEE. The CDR3 region is CASGRVGTDTQYF. CDR3 in DNA: TGTGCCAGCGGCAGGGTTGGCACAGATACGCAGTATTTT.

This clone was detected a few times. The rearrangement uses TRBV29-1 and TRBJ2-7; possible D gene TRBD2, 6 bases. Trimming removed 6 bases from V and 1 base from J, with 22 bases in between. The CDR3 is 16 residues long. Germline V gene lookup returns CDR1 SQVTM and CDR2 ANQGSEA. CDR3 protein: CSVPQEGRSWSYEQYF. CDR3 sequence (DNA): TGCAGCGTCCCACAGGAGGGGAGGTCATGGTCCTACGAGCAGTACTTC.

The rearrangement uses TRBV7-9 and TRBJ2-5; D unresolved. This CDR3 has 11 amino acids. CDR1 and CDR2 from the germline V gene are SEHNR and FQNEAQ (reference sequence). V dropped 2 bases and J dropped 5 bases, with 3 bases sitting between them. The CDR3 DNA follows: TGTGCCAGCAGCTTAACTGAGACCCAGTACTTC. Translating it yields CASSLTETQYF.

This chain connects TRBV5-1 to TRBJ2-1; no clear D gene. V lost 1 base and J 0 bases, leaving 8 bases between the germline ends. There are 15 residues in the CDR3. Germline-derived CDR1 and CDR2 are SGHRS and YFSETQ. The DNA of the CDR3 is TGCGCCAGCAGCTTGCTCCCGAGCTCCTACAATGAGCAGTTCTTC. It is translated as CASSLLPSSYNEQFF.

The chain has TRBV5-1 and TRBJ1-6; 7 bases line up with TRBD1. V shed 4 bases, J shed 7 bases, and the junction held 11 bases outside the gene matches. Germline CDR1 SGHRS, CDR2 YFSETQ. The CDR3 contains 16 residues. DNA for the CDR3: TGCGCCAGCAGCCACCAGACCGGGACAGAGAATTCACCCCTCCACTTT. Residues: CASSHQTGTENSPLHF.

This clone appeared a few times. The chain recombines TRBV7-2 with TRBJ2-2, with D tentatively TRBD2 (6 bases). Germline values: CDR1 SGHTA, CDR2 FQGNSA. With 4 bases removed from V and 7 bases from J, the gap between germline ends came to 16 bases. This CDR3 has 15 residues. Here the CDR3 DNA reads TGTGCCAGCAGCTCACTCCGCGGGGTTAACGGGGAGCTGTTTTTT. This encodes CASSSLRGVNGELFF. The whole variable domain, remainder taken from reference TRBV7-2 and TRBJ2-2, is GAGVSQSPSNKVTEKGKDVELRCDPISGHTALYWYRQSLGQGLEFLIYFQGNSAPDKSGLPSDRFSAERTGGSVSTLTIQRTQQEDSAVYLCASSSLRGVNGELFFGEGSRLTVL.

This clone is a singleton in its sample. This chain links TRBV9 with TRBJ1-1; possible D gene TRBD1, 5 bases. The germline gives CDR1 SGDLS, CDR2 YYNGEE. Trimming cost V 4 bases and J 9 bases, with 16 bases left between them. The CDR3 is made up of 13 amino acids. Written as DNA, the CDR3 is TGTGCCAGCAGCTCCGATACCGGGACCCAAGCTTTCTTT. Translating gives CASSSDTGTQAFF.

This clone was seen more than once but under ten times. The genes are TRBV5-6 and TRBJ2-5; D is ambiguous. Trimming removed 7 bases from V and 2 bases from J, with 12 bases in between. CDR3 length: 13 amino acids. CDR1 is SGHDT and CDR2 is YYEEEE in the germline V gene. The CDR3: CASRVAWQETQYF. The CDR3 region has the DNA TGTGCCAGCCGGGTAGCCTGGCAAGAGACCCAGTACTTC.

In this sample, this clone turned up a few times. The rearrangement joins TRBV23-1 to TRBJ2-6, with 7 nucleotides matching TRBD1. Being an ORF, TRBV23-1 has a function that is uncertain. Trimming at V came to 10 bases and at J to 0 bases, leaving 6 bases not matched to a gene. The length of the CDR3 is 15 residues. As DNA, the CDR3 is TGCGCCACACTATCAGGGGGCTCTGGGGCCAACGTCCTGACTTTC. Translated: CATLSGGSGANVLTF.

The V gene is TRBV27, the J gene TRBJ2-7; TRBD2 matches 7 bases. Germline loops: CDR1 MNHEY, CDR2 SMNVEV (reference sequence). The CDR3 length is 14 residues. V was clipped by 8 bases and J by 5 bases; unmatched bases: 12. CDR3 nucleotides: TGTGCCAGCTGGCCGGGAGGTCGGTCGAACGAGCAGTACTTC. This sequence encodes CASWPGGRSNEQYF.

The chain links TRBV6-6 to TRBJ2-5, with TRBD1 as a possible D gene (6 bases). The CDR3 is made up of 13 amino acids. Germline V gene lookup returns CDR1 MNHNY and CDR2 SVGAGI (reference sequence). Deletions cut 6 bases from V and 5 bases from J, with 13 bases between. The CDR3 here is CASSGQGSETQYF. The DNA of the CDR3 is TGTGCCAGCAGCGGTCAGGGGAGTGAGACCCAGTACTTC.

The chain has TRBV5-1 and TRBJ2-2; no definite D call. V was shortened by 4 bases and J by 4 bases, with 11 bases between the two germline ends. CDR1 SGHRS and CDR2 YFSETQ come from the germline V gene. CDR3 length: 14 residues. CDR3 nucleotides: TGCGCCAGCAGCAACGTTGGGTCCACCGGGGAGCTGTTTTTT. Translating it yields CASSNVGSTGELFF.